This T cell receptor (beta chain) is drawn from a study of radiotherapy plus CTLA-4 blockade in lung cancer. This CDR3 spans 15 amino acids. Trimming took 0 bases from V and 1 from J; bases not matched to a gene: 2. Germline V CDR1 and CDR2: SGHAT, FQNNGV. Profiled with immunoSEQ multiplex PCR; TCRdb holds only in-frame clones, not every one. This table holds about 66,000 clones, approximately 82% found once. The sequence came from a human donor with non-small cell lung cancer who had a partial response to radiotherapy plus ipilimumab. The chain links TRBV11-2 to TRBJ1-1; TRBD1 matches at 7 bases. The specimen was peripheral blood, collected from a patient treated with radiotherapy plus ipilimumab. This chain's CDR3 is CASSLDSGGNTEAFF. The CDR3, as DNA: TGTGCCAGCAGCTTAGACTCAGGGGGGAACACTGAAGCTTTCTTT.